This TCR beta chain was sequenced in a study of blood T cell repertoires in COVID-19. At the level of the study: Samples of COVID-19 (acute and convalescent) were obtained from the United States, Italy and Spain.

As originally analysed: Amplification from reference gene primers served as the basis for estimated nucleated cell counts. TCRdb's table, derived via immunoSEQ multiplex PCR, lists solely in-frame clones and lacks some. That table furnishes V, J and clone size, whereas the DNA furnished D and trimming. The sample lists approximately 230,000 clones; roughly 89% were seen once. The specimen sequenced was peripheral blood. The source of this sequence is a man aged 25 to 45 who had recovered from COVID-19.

This CDR3 is CASTPGGNTEAFF. The CDR3 DNA follows: TGTGCCAGCACCCCAGGGGGGAACACTGAAGCTTTCTTT. This rearrangement joins TRBV5-4 to TRBJ1-1; 7 bases map to TRBD1. Germline V CDR1 and CDR2: SGHNT, YYREEE (reference sequence). J gave up 1 base and V 6 bases, and 3 bases lay outside the gene matches. This CDR3 spans 13 amino acids.